This is a list of T cell receptor beta chains from one sample in a study of blood T cells in healthy people across ages. MiXCR, applied by TCRdb to the 5' RACE reads, yields one record per CDR3 protein. The table shows about 580,000 distinct CDR3 sequences, with more than 45% occurring only once. Material for sequencing was blood. All receptors derive from a man at least 80 years old in good health. The CDR3 runs from the conserved cysteine through the conserved F or W. D genes are given only for firm matches. Clone size is stated in some rows and not others, as once, few, many or a class when expanded.

v_call: TRBV20-1
clone_size: few
cdr3_length: 11
d_call: NA
j_call: TRBJ2-7
cdr3_nt: TGCAGTGCTAGGGGGTCCGACGAGCAGTACTTC
cdr3_aa: CSARGSDEQYF

v_call: TRBV20-1
clone_size: few
cdr3_length: 15
d_call: TRBD2
j_call: TRBJ2-3
cdr3_nt: TGCAGTGCTAGGCACACTAGCGGGAGGGCAGATACGCAGTATTTT
cdr3_aa: CSARHTSGRADTQYF

v_call: TRBV7-9
clone_size: NA
cdr3_length: 17
d_call: NA
j_call: TRBJ2-7
cdr3_nt: TGTGCCAGCACCCCTTCTGGGGCTAGCTCTGCCTCTTACGAGCAGTACTTC
cdr3_aa: CASTPSGASSASYEQYF

v_call: TRBV11-1
clone_size: NA
cdr3_length: 13
d_call: NA
j_call: TRBJ2-7
cdr3_nt: TGTGCCAGCAGCTGGGCCTCTTTCAATGAGCAGTACTTC
cdr3_aa: CASSWASFNEQYF

v_call: TRBV20-1
clone_size: NA
cdr3_length: 15
d_call: TRBD2
j_call: TRBJ2-3
cdr3_nt: TGCAGTGCTAGACGGTCTAGCGGGAGAGCAGATACGCAGTATTTT
cdr3_aa: CSARRSSGRADTQYF

v_call: TRBV30
clone_size: NA
cdr3_length: 15
d_call: TRBD1
j_call: TRBJ2-7
cdr3_nt: TGTGCCTGGAGGCGGATTCAGGGGGCGTCCTACGAGCAGTACTTC
cdr3_aa: CAWRRIQGASYEQYF

v_call: TRBV2
clone_size: NA
cdr3_length: 11
d_call: NA
j_call: TRBJ2-5
cdr3_nt: TGTGCCAGGAGGATGGGAGAGACCCAGTACTTC
cdr3_aa: CARRMGETQYF

v_call: TRBV21-1
clone_size: NA
cdr3_length: 14
d_call: NA
j_call: TRBJ2-1
cdr3_nt: TGTGCCAGCAGCGCCCGGGGGGAATACAATGAGCAGTTCTTC
cdr3_aa: CASSARGEYNEQFF

v_call: TRBV6-2/TRBV6-3
clone_size: few
cdr3_length: 14
d_call: NA
j_call: TRBJ1-1
cdr3_nt: TGTGCCAGCAGTCGGTACAGGGAGAACACTGAAGCTTTCTTT
cdr3_aa: CASSRYRENTEAFF

v_call: TRBV5-1
clone_size: NA
cdr3_length: 15
d_call: TRBD1
j_call: TRBJ2-1
cdr3_nt: TGCGCCAGCAGCTGGACAGGGGTCGGAGTGGATGAGCAGTTCTTC
cdr3_aa: CASSWTGVGVDEQFF

v_call: TRBV6-6
clone_size: many
cdr3_length: 11
d_call: TRBD1
j_call: TRBJ1-1
cdr3_nt: TGTGCCAGCAGTCGACAGGGGACGGCTTTCTTT
cdr3_aa: CASSRQGTAFF

v_call: TRBV29-1
clone_size: NA
cdr3_length: 12
d_call: NA
j_call: TRBJ2-7
cdr3_nt: TGCAGCGTTCGACGGTTGGGCTACGAGCAGTACTTC
cdr3_aa: CSVRRLGYEQYF

v_call: TRBV3-1
clone_size: NA
cdr3_length: 12
d_call: NA
j_call: TRBJ2-7
cdr3_nt: TGTGCCAGCAGCCAACCAGGGCACGAGCAGTACTTC
cdr3_aa: CASSQPGHEQYF

v_call: TRBV20-1
clone_size: NA
cdr3_length: 20
d_call: TRBD2
j_call: TRBJ2-6
cdr3_nt: TGCAGTGCTAGAGTGGCCAGGAGATTAGCGGGAGGAGCTGGGGCCAACGTCCTGACTTTC
cdr3_aa: CSARVARRLAGGAGANVLTF